These 27 T cell receptor beta chains came from one sample sequenced in a study of blood T cells in healthy people across ages. It was with a sample-barcoded 5' primer and a J-beta primer mix that a second PCR of about 7 to 12 cycles was run. TCRdb re-derived calls from the 5' RACE reads in MiXCR, one entry per CDR3 protein. Of 730,000 or so distinct CDR3 sequences listed, roughly 45% are singletons. The sequenced sample was blood. Every receptor here comes from a woman aged 60-75 years in good health.

J is TRBJ2-1 and V is TRBV7-3; TRBD1 agrees at 8 bases. The germline V gene has CDR1 SGHTA and CDR2 FQGTGA. There are 16 residues in the CDR3. Trimming at V came to 4 bases and at J to 10 bases, leaving 15 bases not matched to a gene. For the CDR3, the DNA is TGTGCCAGCAGCTACACCGGGACAGGTGTAGTATACGAGCAGTTCTTC. Protein: CASSYTGTGVVYEQFF.

In regard to this clonotype: This may be a read error, as it is one base from a much larger clone. The rearrangement links TRBV5-1 to TRBJ2-3; 8 nucleotides line up with TRBD2. The CDR3 length is 15 residues. The trim removed 3 bases at V and 3 bases at J, leaving 6 bases unmatched. The germline V gene encodes CDR1 SGHRS and CDR2 YFSETQ. CDR3 DNA sequence: TGCGCCAGCAGCTGCTATAAGCGGGAGACAGATACGCAGTATTTT. Translation gives CASSCYKRETDTQYF.

This clonotype was recorded a few times. The V gene is TRBV7-9, the J gene TRBJ2-7; D gene ambiguous. The CDR3 runs to 13 residues. Per germline, CDR1 SEHNR and CDR2 FQNEAQ (reference sequence). V was clipped by 0 bases and J by 3 bases, with 6 bases between them. The CDR3 DNA follows: TGTGCCAGCAGCTTAGCTAGGGTCTACGAGCAGTACTTC. Its translation: CASSLARVYEQYF.

The chain has TRBV12-3 or TRBV12-4 and TRBJ2-7; D is unclear. The CDR3 is 13 amino acids. The V end was cut by 5 bases, the J end by 3 bases, with 11 bases between. The CDR3 sequence is CASSPPTNYEQYF. The CDR3 coding sequence is TGTGCCAGCAGTCCCCCGACGAACTACGAGCAGTACTTC.

The count of this clonotype is one. V gene TRBV6-5 combines with J gene TRBJ2-1, with D hard to call. The CDR3 has 15 residues. Trimming pared 4 bases from V and 0 bases from J, leaving 10 bases between. Per the germline V gene, CDR1 is MNHEY and CDR2 is SVGAGI. The CDR3 coding sequence is TGTGCCAGCAGTTGGACCCTTCACTCCTACAATGAGCAGTTCTTC. It specifies CASSWTLHSYNEQFF.

For this clonotype: Germline is not matched at one junction end, which may reflect a read error. The gene calls are TRBV12-3 or TRBV12-4 and TRBJ2-5; TRBD2 matches 10 bases. This CDR3 has 14 residues. CDR3 sequence (DNA): TGTGCCAGCAGTGTAGCGGGAGGCGTATTGGACCAGTACTTC. Encoded protein: CASSVAGGVLDQYF.

This sequence joins TRBV20-1 and TRBJ2-1; D might be TRBD1 or TRBD2, each matching 5 bases. V lost 4 bases and J lost 5, with 12 bases in between. Germline CDR1 is DFQATT and CDR2 is SNEGSKA (reference sequence). The CDR3 is made up of 13 amino acids. CDR3 protein: CSAMGVADNEQFF. The CDR3 DNA reads as TGCAGTGCTATGGGGGTCGCCGACAATGAGCAGTTCTTC.

The count of this clonotype is one. The chain is built from TRBV6-2 or TRBV6-3 and TRBJ2-5; TRBD2 might be the D (6 bases). Trimming cost V 2 bases and J 4 bases, with 20 bases left between them. The CDR3 has 17 amino acids. From germline, CDR1 is MNHEY and CDR2 SVGEGT. In DNA, the CDR3 is TGTGCCAGCAGTTACGGGGCGGGGCAGAACGACCGAGAGACCCAGTACTTC. Amino acid sequence: CASSYGAGQNDRETQYF.

This clonotype was counted only a few times. The rearrangement uses TRBV7-2 and TRBJ1-5; D is unresolved. With 5 bases removed from V and 3 bases from J, the gap between germline ends came to 11 bases. The length of the CDR3 is 14 residues. Germline V CDR1 and CDR2: SGHTA, FQGNSA. The CDR3 here is CASSQSRDNQPQHF. CDR3 bases: TGTGCCAGCAGCCAATCAAGGGACAATCAGCCCCAGCATTTT.

The sample holds many counts of this clonotype. The chain has TRBV7-2 and TRBJ2-7; no clear D. This CDR3 has 13 residues. The germline V gene has CDR1 SGHTA and CDR2 FQGNSA. The V end lost 6 bases, the J end lost 2 bases, and 11 bases lay between the germline ends. The DNA for the CDR3 is TGTGCCAGCAGGCCCGAATCCCCCTACGAGCAGTACTTC. It yields the protein CASRPESPYEQYF.

The gene calls are TRBV4-3 and TRBJ1-5; D is undetermined. CDR1 and CDR2 (germline): LGHNA, YSLEER. The V end lost 0 bases, the J end lost 0 bases, and 12 bases lay between the germline ends. This CDR3 is built from 17 residues. The CDR3 is CASSQDWDSHSNQPQHF. In nucleotides, the CDR3 is TGCGCCAGCAGCCAAGATTGGGATAGCCATAGCAATCAGCCCCAGCATTTT.

As for this clonotype: Possible read error: a much larger clone is one base away. The gene calls are TRBV6-2 or TRBV6-3 and TRBJ2-5, with TRBD1 identical over 11 bases. The J segment lost 11 bases and the V segment lost 5 bases, leaving 13 bases of the junction unmatched. CDR1 is MNHEY and CDR2 is SVGEGT in the germline V gene. This CDR3 comprises 15 residues. For the CDR3, the DNA is TGTGCCAGCAGTCCCGGACAGGGGGCGCCCGATGAGCAGTACTTC. Translation: CASSPGQGAPDEQYF.

As to this clonotype: The germline gene is not matched at one end of the junction; a read error may be the cause. The rearrangement joins TRBV12-3 or TRBV12-4 to TRBJ1-1, with 8 bases aligning to TRBD1. The CDR3 has 14 amino acids. The CDR3 coding sequence is TGTGCCAGCAGTTCCACAGGGGGTGGGACTGGAGCTTTCTTT. As protein: CASSSTGGGTGAFF.

The chain couples TRBV5-6 to TRBJ2-6, with D possibly being TRBD2 (6 bases). Trimming removed 4 bases from V and 0 bases from J, with 14 bases in between. The CDR3 is 17 residues long. The V gene's germline CDR1 is SGHDT and CDR2 YYEEEE. CDR3 residues: CASSGTGLYSGANVLTF. DNA for the CDR3: TGTGCCAGCAGCGGGACGGGACTGTACTCTGGGGCCAACGTCCTGACTTTC.

The chain employs TRBV6-1 and TRBJ1-4, with 10 bases aligning to TRBD1. Losses at the gene ends were 4 bases for V and 0 bases for J; bases not matched to a gene: 5. The CDR3 loop spans 17 amino acids. Germline lookup yields CDR1 MNHNS and CDR2 SASEGT. CDR3 DNA: TGTGCCAGCAGTGGCGGGACAGGGGCTCCAACTAATGAAAAACTGTTTTTT. It encodes CASSGGTGAPTNEKLFF.

V is TRBV4-3 and J is TRBJ2-1, with D possibly TRBD2 on 5 matching bases. The end of the DNA is better explained by TRBJ2-7, so the J call may be wrong. The CDR3 has 15 amino acids. Germline V CDR1 and CDR2: LGHNA, YSLEER. The CDR3 bases are TGCGCCAGCAAATTAAGTCAAGAGAGGGCGGGTGAGCAGTACTTC. As protein: CASKLSQERAGEQYF.

This chain joins TRBV20-1 and TRBJ2-3, with 9 bases that match TRBD2. The germline V gene encodes CDR1 DFQATT and CDR2 SNEGSKA (reference sequence). J was trimmed by 2 bases and V by 3 bases; bases with no gene match: 6. The length of the CDR3 is 15 residues. The CDR3 region is CSASRAGGYTDTQYF. The CDR3 DNA reads TGCAGTGCTAGTCGAGCGGGGGGTTACACAGATACGCAGTATTTT.

In its sample, this clonotype was seen a few times. V and J are TRBV29-1 and TRBJ2-2; TRBD1 aligns across 8 bases. Germline CDR1 is SQVTM and CDR2 is ANQGSEA. The CDR3 consists of 16 residues. V was pared by 5 bases and J by 4 bases, with 12 bases of the junction left unmatched. CDR3 sequence reads: CSVRSPQGGSTGELFF. The CDR3 DNA reads TGCAGCGTTAGATCTCCACAGGGGGGAAGCACCGGGGAGCTGTTTTTT.

This clonotype has more than one count but fewer than ten. The chain carries TRBV20-1 and TRBJ2-1; D might be TRBD1 or TRBD2, each matching 5 bases. Germline CDR1 and CDR2: DFQATT and SNEGSKA (reference sequence). V shed 6 bases and J shed 4 bases, with 19 bases lying between them. The CDR3 length is 15 residues. The CDR3 DNA reads as TGCAGTGCGGGCTTCGGGACGGGGTTATACAATGAGCAGTTCTTC. Translation gives CSAGFGTGLYNEQFF.

The chain combines TRBV6-6 with TRBJ1-2; 7 bases match TRBD1. Germline CDR1 is MNHNY and CDR2 is SVGAGI (reference sequence). V shed 4 bases and J 6 bases; nucleotides not matched to a gene: 5. The CDR3 has 13 amino acids. The CDR3 DNA reads TGTGCCAGCAGTTTTGACAGGGACGATGGCTACACCTTC. Translated: CASSFDRDDGYTF.

This clonotype showed up just a few times. The chain couples TRBV4-3 to TRBJ2-2; D unclear. Trimming stripped 0 bases from V and 2 bases from J, with 7 bases between. The CDR3 totals 15 residues. The V gene's germline CDR1 is LGHNA and CDR2 YSLEER. CDR3 loop: CASSQDWLNTGELFF. The CDR3, as DNA: TGCGCCAGCAGCCAAGATTGGCTTAACACCGGGGAGCTGTTTTTT.

This clonotype was found a few times. The CDR3 DNA reads as TGCAGTCGTTCACAGGGAATTGGTCAGCCCCAGCATTTT. It translates to CSRSQGIGQPQHF. V is TRBV20-1 and J is TRBJ1-5; D possibly corresponds to TRBD1 (6 bases). Trimming shortened V by 8 bases and J by 6 bases, and 17 bases separated the two germline ends. The length of the CDR3 is 13 residues. Per the germline V gene, CDR1 is DFQATT and CDR2 is SNEGSKA (reference sequence).

This clonotype has more than one count but fewer than ten. The chain carries TRBV6-2 or TRBV6-3 and TRBJ2-7; 7 bases fit TRBD1. The CDR3 is made up of 13 amino acids. V dropped 5 bases and J dropped 3; count of bases not matched to a gene: 4. The germline V gene has CDR1 MNHEY and CDR2 SVGEGT. In DNA, the CDR3 is TGTGCCAGCAGTACTGGACAGGACTACGAGCAGTACTTC. Translating it yields CASSTGQDYEQYF.

The chain joins TRBV7-3 to TRBJ2-3; D not resolved. The V gene lost 8 bases and the J gene lost 0 bases, with 9 bases spanning the gap. This CDR3 is built from 13 residues. Germline V gene sequence: CDR1 SGHTA, CDR2 FQGTGA. CDR3 DNA: TGTGCCAGCGGGGATGCTAGCACAGATACGCAGTATTTT. Translated, it gives CASGDASTDTQYF.

As regards this clonotype: Just one base apart from a much larger clone, this may be a read error. This chain links TRBV12-3 or TRBV12-4 with TRBJ2-5; 7 bases line up with TRBD2. The CDR3 has 12 amino acids. This CDR3 reads CASNEGRETLYF. CDR3 nucleotide sequence: TGTGCCAGCAATGAGGGGCGGGAGACCCTGTACTTC.

The J gene is TRBJ1-1, the V gene TRBV6-4, with D possibly matching TRBD1 (5 bases). CDR3 length: 14 residues. The germline V and J ends were trimmed by 6 bases and 5 bases, with 16 bases remaining between them. The germline V gene has CDR1 MRHNA and CDR2 SNTAGT. CDR3 amino acids: CASSDGQGGTEAFF. The CDR3 bases are TGTGCCAGCAGCGACGGCCAGGGCGGGACTGAAGCTTTCTTT.

There are many counts of this clonotype. The gene calls are TRBV3-1 and TRBJ1-2; D perhaps matches TRBD1 (5 bases). V dropped 1 base and J dropped 4 bases, with 13 bases sitting between them. CDR1 LGHDT and CDR2 YNNKEL come from the germline V gene (reference sequence). This CDR3 has 15 amino acids. In DNA, the CDR3 is TGTGCCAGCAGCCAAGGGCGCGGAAGGGGCTATGGCTACACCTTC. Protein: CASSQGRGRGYGYTF.